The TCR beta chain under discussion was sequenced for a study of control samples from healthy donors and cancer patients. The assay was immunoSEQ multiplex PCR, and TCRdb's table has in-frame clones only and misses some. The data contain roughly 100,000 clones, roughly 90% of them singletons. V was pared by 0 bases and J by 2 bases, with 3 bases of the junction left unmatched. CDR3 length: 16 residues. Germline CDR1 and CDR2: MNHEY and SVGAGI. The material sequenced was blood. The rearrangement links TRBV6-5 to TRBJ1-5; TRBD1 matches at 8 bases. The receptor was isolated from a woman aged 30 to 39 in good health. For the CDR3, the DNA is TGTGCCAGCAGTTACTCGGGACAGGCGGGCAATCAGCCCCAGCATTTT. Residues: CASSYSGQAGNQPQHF.